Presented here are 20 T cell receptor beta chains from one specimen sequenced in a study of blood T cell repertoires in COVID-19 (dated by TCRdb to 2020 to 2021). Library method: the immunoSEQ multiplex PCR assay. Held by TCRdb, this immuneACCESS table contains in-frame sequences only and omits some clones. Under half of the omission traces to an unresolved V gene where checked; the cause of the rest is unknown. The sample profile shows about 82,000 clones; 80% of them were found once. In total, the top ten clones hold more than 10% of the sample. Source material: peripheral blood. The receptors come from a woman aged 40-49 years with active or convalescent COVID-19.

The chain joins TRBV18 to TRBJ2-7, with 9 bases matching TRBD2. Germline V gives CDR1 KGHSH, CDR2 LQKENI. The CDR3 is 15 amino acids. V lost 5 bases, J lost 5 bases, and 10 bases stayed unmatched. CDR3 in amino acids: CASSGRVAGEHEQYF. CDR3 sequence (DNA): TGTGCCAGCTCAGGACGGGTAGCGGGGGAGCACGAGCAGTACTTC.

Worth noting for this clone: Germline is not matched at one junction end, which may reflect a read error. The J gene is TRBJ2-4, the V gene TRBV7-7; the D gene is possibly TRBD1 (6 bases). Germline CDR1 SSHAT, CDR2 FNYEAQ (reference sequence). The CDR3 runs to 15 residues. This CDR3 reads CASSCFRGAKNIQYF. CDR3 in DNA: TGTGCTAGCAGCTGTTTTAGGGGGGCCAAAAACATTCAGTACTTC. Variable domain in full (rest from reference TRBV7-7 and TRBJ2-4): GAGVSQSPRYKVTKRGQDVTLRCDPISSHATLYWYQQALGQGPEFLTYFNYEAQPDKSGLPSDRFSAERPEGSISTLTIQRTEQRDSAMYRCASSCFRGAKNIQYFGAGTRLSVL.

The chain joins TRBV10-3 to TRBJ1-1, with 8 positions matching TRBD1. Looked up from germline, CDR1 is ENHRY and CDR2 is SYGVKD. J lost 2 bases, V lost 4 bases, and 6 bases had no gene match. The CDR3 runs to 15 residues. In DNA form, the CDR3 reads TGTGCCATCAGTGCTCAGGGGGCAGGAAACACTGAAGCTTTCTTT. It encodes CAISAQGAGNTEAFF.

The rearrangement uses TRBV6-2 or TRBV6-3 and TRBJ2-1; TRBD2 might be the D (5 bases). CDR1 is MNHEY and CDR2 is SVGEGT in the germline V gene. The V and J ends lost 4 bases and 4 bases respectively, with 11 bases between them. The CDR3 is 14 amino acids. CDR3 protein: CASSWLAMYNEQFF. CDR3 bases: TGTGCCAGCAGTTGGCTAGCAATGTACAATGAGCAGTTCTTC.

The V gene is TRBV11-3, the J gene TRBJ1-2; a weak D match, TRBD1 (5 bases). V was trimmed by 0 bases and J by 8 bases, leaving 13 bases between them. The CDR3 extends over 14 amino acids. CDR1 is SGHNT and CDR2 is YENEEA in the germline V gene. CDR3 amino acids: CASSLDGAGTGYTF. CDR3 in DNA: TGTGCCAGCAGCTTAGATGGGGCCGGAACGGGCTACACCTTC.

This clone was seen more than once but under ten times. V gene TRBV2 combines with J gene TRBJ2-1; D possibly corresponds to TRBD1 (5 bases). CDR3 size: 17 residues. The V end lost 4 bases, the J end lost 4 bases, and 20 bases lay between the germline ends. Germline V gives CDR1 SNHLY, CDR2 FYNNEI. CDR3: CASSARSVDRQYNEQFF. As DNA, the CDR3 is TGTGCCAGCAGTGCAAGGTCCGTTGACAGACAATACAATGAGCAGTTCTTC.

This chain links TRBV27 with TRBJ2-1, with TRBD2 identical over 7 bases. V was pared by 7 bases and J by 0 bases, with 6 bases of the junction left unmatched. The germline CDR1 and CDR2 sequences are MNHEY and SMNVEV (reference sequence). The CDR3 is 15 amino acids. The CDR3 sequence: CASIPSGFSYNEQFF. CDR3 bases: TGTGCCAGCATCCCTAGCGGTTTCTCCTACAATGAGCAGTTCTTC.

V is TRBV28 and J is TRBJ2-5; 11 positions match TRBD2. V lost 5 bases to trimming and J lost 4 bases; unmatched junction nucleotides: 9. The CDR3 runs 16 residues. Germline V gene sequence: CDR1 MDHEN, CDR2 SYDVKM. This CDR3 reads CASSPTSGSGGETQYF. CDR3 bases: TGTGCCAGCAGTCCCACTAGCGGGAGTGGCGGAGAGACCCAGTACTTC.

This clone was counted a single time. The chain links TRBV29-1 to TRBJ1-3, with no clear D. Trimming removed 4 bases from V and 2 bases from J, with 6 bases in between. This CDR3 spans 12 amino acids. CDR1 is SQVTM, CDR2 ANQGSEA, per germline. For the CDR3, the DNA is TGCAGCGTTGCATCGGCTGGAAACACCATATATTTT. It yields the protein CSVASAGNTIYF.

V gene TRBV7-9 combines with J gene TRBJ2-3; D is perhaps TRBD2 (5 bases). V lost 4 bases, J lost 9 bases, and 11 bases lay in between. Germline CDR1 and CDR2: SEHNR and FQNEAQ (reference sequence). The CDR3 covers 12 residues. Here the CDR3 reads CASSSAGGTQYF. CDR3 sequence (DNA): TGTGCCAGCAGCTCCGCAGGCGGGACGCAGTATTTT.

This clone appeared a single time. The CDR3 DNA is TGTGCCAGCAGTCCGACTAGATTAGAGACCCAGTACTTC. It specifies CASSPTRLETQYF. The V and J genes are TRBV12-3 or TRBV12-4 and TRBJ2-5; a possible D gene is TRBD2 (6 bases). This CDR3 spans 13 amino acids. V lost 5 bases and J lost 4, with 11 bases in between.

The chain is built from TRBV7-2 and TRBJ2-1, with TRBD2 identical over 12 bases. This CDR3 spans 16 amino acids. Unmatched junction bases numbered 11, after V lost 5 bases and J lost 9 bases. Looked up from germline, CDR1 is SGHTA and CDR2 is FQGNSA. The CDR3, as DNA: TGTGCCAGCAGCCCAGATCGACTAGCGGGAGTGGGTGAGCAGTTCTTC. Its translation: CASSPDRLAGVGEQFF.

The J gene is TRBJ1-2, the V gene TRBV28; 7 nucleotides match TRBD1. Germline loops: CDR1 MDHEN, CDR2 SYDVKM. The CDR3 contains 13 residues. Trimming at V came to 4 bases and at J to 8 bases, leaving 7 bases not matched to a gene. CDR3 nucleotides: TGTGCCAGCAGTTCCACGACAGGGTTCGGCTACACCTTC. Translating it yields CASSSTTGFGYTF.

The DNA of the CDR3 is TGTGCCAGCAGGGGGACTAGCGGAGAGACCCAGTACTTC. Encoded protein: CASRGTSGETQYF. V is TRBV12-3 or TRBV12-4 and J is TRBJ2-5, with 11 bases aligning to TRBD2. With V trimmed by 6 bases and J by 4 bases, 1 base remained unmatched. The CDR3 is 13 residues long.

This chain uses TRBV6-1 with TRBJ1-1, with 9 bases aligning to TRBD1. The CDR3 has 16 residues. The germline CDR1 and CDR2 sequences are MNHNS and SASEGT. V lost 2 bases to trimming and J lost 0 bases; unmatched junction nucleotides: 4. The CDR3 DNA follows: TGTGCCAGCAGTGAACCGGGACAGGGAATGAACACTGAAGCTTTCTTT. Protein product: CASSEPGQGMNTEAFF.

In DNA form, the CDR3 reads TGCAGCGTTTTACGGGACTTTGGGCAAGAGACCCAGTACTTC. Its protein product is CSVLRDFGQETQYF. The chain links TRBV29-1 to TRBJ2-5; D might be TRBD2 (6 bases). V lost 5 bases to trimming and J lost 2 bases, with 15 bases between them. Germline CDR1 and CDR2: SQVTM and ANQGSEA. The CDR3 length is 14 residues.

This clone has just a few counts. Written as DNA, the CDR3 is TGCAGCGTAACGGGACTAGCGGGGGGCTTGAACGAGCAGTACTTC. It specifies CSVTGLAGGLNEQYF. The rearrangement uses TRBV29-1 and TRBJ2-7, with 15 bases aligning to TRBD2. V gave up 6 bases and J gave up 5 bases; unmatched junction bases: 8. Per the germline V gene, CDR1 is SQVTM and CDR2 is ANQGSEA. This CDR3 comprises 15 residues.

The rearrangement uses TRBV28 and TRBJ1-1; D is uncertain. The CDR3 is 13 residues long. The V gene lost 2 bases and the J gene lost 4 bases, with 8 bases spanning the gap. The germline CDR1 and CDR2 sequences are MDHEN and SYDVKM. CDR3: CASSLPGITEAFF. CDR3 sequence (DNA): TGTGCCAGCAGTTTACCAGGAATCACTGAAGCTTTCTTT.

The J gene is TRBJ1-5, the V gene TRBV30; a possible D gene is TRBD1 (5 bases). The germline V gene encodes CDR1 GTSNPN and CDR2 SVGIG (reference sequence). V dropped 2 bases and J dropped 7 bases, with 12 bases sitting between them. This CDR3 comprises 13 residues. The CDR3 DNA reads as TGTGCCTGGAGTATCGGACAAAACCAGCCCCAGCATTTT. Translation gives CAWSIGQNQPQHF. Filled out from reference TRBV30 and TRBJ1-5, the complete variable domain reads SQTIHQWPATLVQPVGSPLSLECTVEGTSNPNLYWYRQAAGRGLQLLFYSVGIGQISSEVPQNLSASRPQDRQFILSSKKLLLSDSGFYLCAWSIGQNQPQHFGDGTRLSIL.

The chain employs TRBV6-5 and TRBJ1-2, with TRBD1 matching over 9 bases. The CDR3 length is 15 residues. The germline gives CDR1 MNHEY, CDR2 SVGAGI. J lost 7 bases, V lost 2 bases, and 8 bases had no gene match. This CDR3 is CASSYRLGTGSGYTF. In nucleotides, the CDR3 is TGTGCCAGCAGTTACAGGTTGGGGACAGGGTCTGGCTACACCTTC.